This T cell receptor (beta chain) came from a study of blood T cell repertoires in COVID-19. Turning to the study itself: Acute and convalescent COVID-19 samples came from the United States, Italy and Spain. T cells, B-cell-depleted T cells, or PBMCs supplied cDNA or gDNA.

Germline assignment: CDR1 MNHEY and CDR2 SVGEGT. There are 15 residues in the CDR3. V lost 2 bases to trimming and J lost 2 bases; unmatched junction nucleotides: 3. Original methodology: Reference gene primer amplification in the assay estimated nucleated cell counts. Data came from immunoSEQ multiplex PCR; TCRdb stores just in-frame clones and leaves some out. D and trimming come from the DNA, and the V and J calls and clone size come from that table. The sample has under 450,000 clones; 75% to 90% are singletons. Seattle participants joined during active infection and were tracked over time. Sequenced sample: peripheral blood. The receptor was isolated from a woman aged 55-70 years with COVID-19, enrolled during active disease. The rearrangement links TRBV6-2 or TRBV6-3 to TRBJ2-3, with 8 bases identical to TRBD2. The CDR3 reads CASSYSGGNTDTQYF. In nucleotides, the CDR3 is TGTGCCAGCAGTTACAGCGGGGGCAACACAGATACGCAGTATTTT.